A selection of T cell receptor beta chains follows, all from one sample in a study of T cell changes during pregnancy in multiple sclerosis. Some clones are missing from TCRdb's copy, which holds only in-frame ones; the method was immunoSEQ multiplex PCR. This table has roughly 79,000 clones, roughly 93% appearing once. Sequencing used peripheral blood, obtained in the second trimester of pregnancy. The receptors shown here come from a female donor in good health, enrolled as a control in a pregnancy study. CDR3s include the opening cysteine and the closing phenylalanine or tryptophan. The order of the fields is CDR3 length, V gene, J gene, clone size, D gene, CDR3 protein, CDR3 DNA. A D gene is named only where the DNA matches it firmly. Rows may omit the clone size; those that give it use once, few, many or a size class.

>15|TRBV6-5|TRBJ2-7|-|-
CASSYSRVRAYEQYF
TGTGCCAGCAGTTACTCCAGGGTAAGGGCCTACGAGCAGTACTTC
>17|TRBV15|TRBJ1-5|once|TRBD1
CATSKVRRDRNHQPQHF
TGTGCCACCAGCAAAGTAAGGCGGGACAGAAATCATCAGCCCCAGCATTTT
>19|TRBV5-1|TRBJ2-3|-|-
CASSPSQRTGRGYTDTQYF
TGCGCCAGCAGCCCGTCCCAAAGGACCGGCAGAGGGTACACAGATACGCAGTATTTT
>18|TRBV7-7|TRBJ1-4|-|-
CASSFKNVLQATNEKLFF
TGTGCTAGCAGCTTCAAAAACGTATTACAGGCTACTAATGAAAAACTGTTTTTT
>17|TRBV5-1|TRBJ2-3|-|TRBD1
CASSLDGTGGVADTQYF
TGCGCCAGCAGCTTGGACGGGACAGGGGGGGTTGCAGATACGCAGTATTTT
>15|TRBV10-3|TRBJ2-1|-|TRBD2
CAISEWTSGNNEQFF
TGTGCCATCAGTGAGTGGACTAGCGGAAACAATGAGCAGTTCTTC
>19|TRBV19|TRBJ2-3|-|TRBD2
CASSRPPRRGALSTDTQYF
TGTGCCAGTAGTCGGCCCCCCCGGCGGGGGGCCCTTAGCACAGATACGCAGTATTTT
>17|TRBV9|TRBJ1-3|-|-
CASSVDAGRLSGNTIYF
TGTGCCAGCAGCGTAGATGCGGGGCGGCTCTCTGGAAACACCATATATTTT
>16|TRBV7-9|TRBJ2-3|-|TRBD2
CASSSGRGASTDTQYF
TGTGCCAGCAGCTCTGGGCGGGGGGCTAGCACAGATACGCAGTATTTT
>15|TRBV13|TRBJ2-7|-|TRBD2
CASSLALAGTYEQYF
TGTGCCAGCAGCTTAGCACTAGCGGGGACCTACGAGCAGTACTTC
>15|TRBV13|TRBJ2-2|-|TRBD1
CASSLTGLGTGELFF
TGTGCCAGCAGCTTGACAGGGCTGGGCACCGGGGAGCTGTTTTTT
>12|TRBV7-9|TRBJ1-1|few|-
CASSEHGDKAFF
TGTGCCAGCAGCGAACACGGGGACAAAGCTTTCTTT
>14|TRBV19|TRBJ1-1|-|-
CASSMRGGGTEAFF
TGTGCCAGTAGTATGCGGGGTGGGGGCACTGAAGCTTTCTTT
>15|TRBV19|TRBJ1-1|-|TRBD1
CASSEQGVLDTEAFF
TGTGCCAGTAGCGAACAGGGGGTATTGGACACTGAAGCTTTCTTT
>15|TRBV9|TRBJ1-1|-|TRBD1
CASSFQTGVDTEAFF
TGTGCCAGCAGCTTCCAGACAGGGGTGGACACTGAAGCTTTCTTT
>15|TRBV7-2|TRBJ2-4|-|-
CASSLPRTGKNIQYF
TGTGCCAGCAGCTTACCGAGAACAGGAAAAAACATTCAGTACTTC
>15|TRBV9|TRBJ2-7|-|TRBD2
CASSVEAGLSYEQYF
TGTGCCAGCAGCGTAGAAGCGGGGCTCTCCTACGAGCAGTACTTC
>14|TRBV7-3|TRBJ1-1|-|TRBD1
CASSSTGADTEAFF
TGTGCCAGCAGCTCGACAGGGGCTGACACTGAAGCTTTCTTT
>13|TRBV7-9|TRBJ2-3|-|-
CASQLRVTDTQYF
TGTGCCAGCCAACTTCGGGTCACAGATACGCAGTATTTT
>12|TRBV11-2|TRBJ1-5|-|-
CASSLDQGPQHF
TGTGCCAGCAGCTTAGATCAGGGGCCCCAGCATTTT
>13|TRBV7-3|TRBJ2-2|-|TRBD1
CASTLQGAGELFF
TGTGCCAGCACCTTACAGGGGGCCGGGGAGCTGTTTTTT
>14|TRBV4-3|TRBJ1-1|-|TRBD1
CASSRDTTGTEAFF
TGCGCCAGCAGCCGGGATACGACAGGGACTGAAGCTTTCTTT
>14|TRBV5-5|TRBJ2-5|-|-
CASSLVIPPETQYF
TGTGCCAGCAGCTTGGTAATCCCCCCAGAGACCCAGTACTTC
>11|TRBV5-4|TRBJ2-5|-|-
CASSPGETQYF
TGTGCCAGCAGCCCCGGTGAGACCCAGTACTTC
>12|TRBV27|TRBJ2-1|-|-
CASSPQGYEQFF
TGTGCCAGCAGTCCCCAGGGATATGAGCAGTTCTTC
>14|TRBV19|TRBJ1-1|-|-
CASTYQQTGSRAFF
TGTGCCAGTACCTATCAACAGACAGGATCTCGAGCTTTCTTT
>12|TRBV6-1|TRBJ1-1|once|-
CASSATGREAFF
TGTGCCAGCAGTGCAACAGGGCGTGAAGCTTTCTTT
>14|TRBV6-5|TRBJ1-1|-|-
CASSLWGQDTEAFF
TGTGCCAGCAGTTTATGGGGGCAGGACACTGAAGCTTTCTTT
>16|TRBV30|TRBJ2-3|-|TRBD2
CAWSGRMGGSTDTQYF
TGTGCCTGGAGTGGGAGGATGGGGGGGAGCACAGATACGCAGTATTTT
>13|TRBV7-9|TRBJ2-7|-|-
CASSSAQGDEQYF
TGTGCCAGCAGCTCGGCACAGGGCGACGAGCAGTACTTC
>13|TRBV15|TRBJ1-5|-|-
CATSSLSNQPQHF
TGTGCCACCAGCAGTCTTAGCAATCAGCCCCAGCATTTT
>17|TRBV9|TRBJ1-1|-|TRBD1
CASSVATGDSLNTEAFF
TGTGCCAGCAGCGTAGCTACAGGGGACAGCTTGAACACTGAAGCTTTCTTT
>12|TRBV5-4|TRBJ1-1|few|-
CASSLGGLEAFF
TGTGCCAGCAGCTTGGGAGGACTTGAAGCTTTCTTT
>15|TRBV7-2|TRBJ1-5|-|-
CASSLAGISNQPQHF
TGTGCCAGCAGCCTCGCGGGGATCAGCAATCAGCCCCAGCATTTT
>12|TRBV10-1|TRBJ1-2|-|-
CASSESILGYTF
TGCGCCAGCAGTGAGAGCATCCTGGGCTACACCTTC
>15|TRBV9|TRBJ2-3|-|-
CASSVGGRRTDTQYF
TGTGCCAGCAGCGTAGGGGGCAGACGCACAGATACGCAGTATTTT
>15|TRBV7-9|TRBJ1-2|-|-
CASSPPGLLAGGYTF
TGTGCCAGCAGCCCCCCGGGACTATTGGCTGGGGGCTACACCTTC
>14|TRBV4-2|TRBJ1-1|-|-
CASSQDRVNTEAFF
TGTGCCAGCAGCCAAGATCGGGTCAACACTGAAGCTTTCTTT
>14|TRBV12-5|TRBJ1-1|-|-
CASGLVQGNTEAFF
TGTGCTAGTGGTTTGGTCCAGGGGAACACTGAAGCTTTCTTT
>14|TRBV6-5|TRBJ1-5|-|TRBD1
CASSSRTGIQPQHF
TGTGCCAGCAGTTCAAGGACAGGGATCCAGCCCCAGCATTTT
>11|TRBV20-1|TRBJ1-2|-|TRBD1
CSHQGDYGYTF
TGCAGTCACCAGGGGGACTATGGCTACACCTTC
>11|TRBV21-1|TRBJ2-5|-|-
CASGRKETQYF
TGTGCCAGCGGGCGAAAGGAGACCCAGTACTTC